One and the same sample provided the 14 T cell receptor beta chains below, sequenced in a study of T cells expressing NK-cell markers. Reprocessing the 5' RACE reads, TCRdb reports a single entry for every CDR3 protein and omits DNA. There are around 470,000 distinct CDR3 sequences in the sample, with 1.4% held by the top ten. The sample taken for sequencing was blood T cells: a sorted CD56 or NKG2C T cell subset, CD4+ or CD8+ T cells, or bulk PBMC T cells (not recorded which). These receptors came from a woman aged 45-59 years in good health.

The chain couples TRBV15 to TRBJ2-3; TCRdb outputs TRBD1, but without DNA this stays unchecked. Germline V CDR1 and CDR2: LNHNV, YYDKDF (reference sequence). The CDR3 consists of 16 residues. CDR3 amino acids: CATSRDPPSRTDTQYF.

The rearrangement uses TRBV20-1 and TRBJ2-7; the D gene TCRdb calls, TRBD2, cannot be checked with no DNA. In germline, CDR1 is DFQATT, CDR2 SNEGSKA (reference sequence). The CDR3 sequence is 13 residues long. The CDR3 is CSAHRAPAYEQYF.

The rearrangement uses TRBV4-1 and TRBJ2-1; the TCRdb D gene call, TRBD2, has no DNA to confirm it. The germline CDR1 and CDR2 sequences are MGHRA and YSYEKL. This CDR3 is 15 amino acids long. This CDR3 reads CASRGLDYSYNEQFF.

CDR3 residues: CASSQESGMRADTQYF. The chain recombines TRBV4-1 with TRBJ2-3; TCRdb reports TRBD1, a call that lacks DNA to check it against. Germline V lookup: CDR1 MGHRA, CDR2 YSYEKL. The CDR3 sequence is 16 residues long.

The V gene is TRBV7-2, the J gene TRBJ2-5; TCRdb picks TRBD1, but there is no DNA to check that call. Germline V CDR1 and CDR2: SGHTA, FQGNSA. The CDR3 extends over 14 amino acids. The CDR3 here is CASSPWLSQETQYF. Full variable domain (outside the CDR3, taken from reference TRBV7-2 and TRBJ2-5): GAGVSQSPSNKVTEKGKDVELRCDPISGHTALYWYRQSLGQGLEFLIYFQGNSAPDKSGLPSDRFSAERTGGSVSTLTIQRTQQEDSAVYLCASSPWLSQETQYFGPGTRLLVL.

The rearrangement links TRBV11-2 to TRBJ2-1; absent DNA, TCRdb's TRBD1 call cannot be checked. Germline CDR1 SGHAT, CDR2 FQNNGV. There are 15 residues in the CDR3. The chain's CDR3 is CASSLAGQKYNEQFF. The variable domain in full, with the rest retrieved from reference TRBV11-2 and TRBJ2-1, is EAGVAQSPRYKIIEKRQSVAFWCNPISGHATLYWYQQILGQGPKLLIQFQNNGVVDDSQLPKDRFSAERLKGVDSTLKIQPAKLEDSAVYLCASSLAGQKYNEQFFGPGTRLTVL.

The V gene is TRBV29-1, the J gene TRBJ2-7; TCRdb calls TRBD2, which cannot be checked without DNA. This CDR3 region has 14 residues. Germline assignment: CDR1 SQVTM and CDR2 ANQGSEA. The CDR3 spells CSARDFRASYEQYF.

The rearrangement joins TRBV5-1 to TRBJ2-7; TCRdb outputs TRBD1, but without DNA this stays unchecked. The CDR3 is 15 amino acids. Germline V gene data show CDR1 as SGHRS and CDR2 as YFSETQ. CDR3 amino acids: CASSEDWDPVYEQYF.

V gene TRBV4-1 combines with J gene TRBJ2-5. The CDR3 length is 17 residues. Germline CDR1 reads MGHRA; CDR2 reads YSYEKL. The CDR3: CASSHPWGERDQETQYF.

The chain recombines TRBV10-1 with TRBJ2-1. Germline V gene sequence: CDR1 WNHNN, CDR2 SYGVQD (reference sequence). This CDR3 spans 15 amino acids. The CDR3: CASSEGRRSYNEQFF.

V and J are TRBV7-3 and TRBJ2-1; there is no DNA to check the TCRdb D call of TRBD1. Germline assignment: CDR1 SGHTA and CDR2 FQGTGA. The CDR3 extends over 14 amino acids. CDR3 sequence reads: CASSSRGLGNEQFF.

The chain links TRBV3-1 to TRBJ2-7; TCRdb's D call of TRBD1 is untestable without DNA. The germline V gene has CDR1 LGHDT and CDR2 YNNKEL (reference sequence). CDR3 length: 13 residues. This CDR3 reads CASRGATKDEQYF.

The rearrangement links TRBV25-1 to TRBJ2-7; TCRdb's D gene call, TRBD1, goes unchecked for lack of DNA. The CDR3 sequence is 13 residues long. The germline V gene encodes CDR1 MGHDK and CDR2 SYGVNS. The CDR3 sequence is CANPGQGSYEQYF.

J is TRBJ2-2 and V is TRBV5-1; the TCRdb call, TRBD2, lacks DNA for checking. CDR3 size: 16 residues. Germline values: CDR1 SGHRS, CDR2 YFSETQ. The CDR3 sequence: CASSLGLAGGTGELFF.